This T cell receptor (beta chain) was obtained from a study of post-analysis software for immune sequencing data. Study-level points and caveats: Higher frequency in patients than in controls was seen for about 5 TRBV segments, with TRBV5-6, TRBV5-1 and TRBV20-1 among them.

The CDR3 is 16 amino acids. CDR1 and CDR2 (germline): GTSNPN, SVGIG (reference sequence). V was clipped by 0 bases and J by 0 bases, with 12 bases between them. Unique molecular identifiers were carried by the TCR beta cDNA libraries. Yield was some 500,000 cDNA molecules from around 1 to 9.1 million T cells. TCRdb re-called the PCR reads through MiXCR, storing one row per CDR3 protein. The sample has 500,000 to 600,000 distinct CDR3 sequences, 44% seen once; the top ten hold about 1.8%. Concerning this clonotype: Antigen specificity is unknown.

This rearrangement joins TRBV30 to TRBJ1-5, with unresolved D. The TCR sequence derives from a girl aged 5 to 17 with multiple sclerosis. Sequencing used blood. The CDR3, as DNA: TGTGCCTGGAGTGTAAGGACTAGACATAGCAATCAGCCCCAGCATTTT. It encodes CAWSVRTRHSNQPQHF.